This entry concerns a single T cell receptor (beta chain). Its antigen is still unknown. No clone much larger than this one lies a single base away; base qualities are absent. The TCR beta CDR3 regions were amplified from the RNA transcripts. The first round of RT-PCR for the TCR CDR3 was performed with the HTBI primer set and the Qiagen OneStep RT-PCR kit. A second multiplex PCR round built the libraries, followed by size selection and purification. Libraries were sequenced paired-end with 100 bp reads on an Illumina HiSeq2000. The authors' analysis ran thus. Raw data were processed with SOAPnuke, discarding reads with adapters, uncalled bases, mean Phred below 15, or no exact constant-primer or identifier match. High-quality paired reads were merged using COPE v1.2.5, and each unique nucleotide sequence was defined as a clonotype. MiTCR v1.1 was used to align clonotypes to the IMGT TRBV, TRBD and TRBJ reference segments. The analysis included only V-J combinations with a frequency above 0.0001, which together covered about 99% of the repertoires. The TCS score was defined as F50 (clonal expansion) divided by E x V (chaos), with BLOSUM62-based TCRdist calculated between CDR3 peptides within each V-J. Welch's t-statistics and random forest reduced fewer than 600 V-J features to around 14, which were used in a naive Bayes classifier (R e1071). Clones were called with MiXCR by TCRdb after fastp trimmed the public reads at Q25, and only in-frame beta chains were retained. Rows are unified per CDR3 protein, each entry keeping the most common DNA and genes. These V and J calls derive from TCRdb rather than the authors' analysis. The sample contains approximately 360,000 distinct CDR3 sequences, roughly 25% of them found a single time. Around 70% of the sample is taken by the ten largest.

According to the germline V gene, CDR1 reads SGHRS and CDR2 reads YFSETQ. At the junction V is shortened by 0 bases and J by 3 bases, with 13 bases in between. The CDR3 spans 15 residues, from the cysteine through the phenylalanine. CDR3 DNA is the only sequence kept; it has 45 bases, read in frame from the first base. The data derive from a study of T cells in Graves' hyperthyroidism and ophthalmopathy (dated by TCRdb to between 2018 and 2020). Background on the whole study: Peripheral blood was collected at initial diagnosis, before any treatment. For training and testing, the 95 to 100 patients in the discovery cohort were randomly divided in a 7:3 ratio. The paper describes TCR Vbeta CDR3 sequencing of around 130 peripheral blood samples, made up of 43 ophthalmopathy patients, 70 to 80 hyperthyroidism patients and about 17 progressor patients. Whether ophthalmopathy could be predicted prospectively was tested in an independent validation cohort made up of fewer than 20 hyperthyroidism patients plus 17 patients who later progressed to ophthalmopathy. To identify TCR V-J signatures that set the groups apart, the researchers used a discovery cohort of 100 patients, made up of 40 to 45 with Graves' ophthalmopathy and approximately 57 with stable Graves' hyperthyroidism. Once sampling was done, hyperthyroidism patients were given methimazole at a starting dose of 30 mg daily, whereas ophthalmopathy patients were given high-dose intravenous methylprednisolone. In several Graves' hyperthyroidism patients, the study also compared T-cell repertoires from thyroid tissue with T-cell repertoires from blood.

General conclusions and limits of the study: In validation, progression to ophthalmopathy was predicted by the model with roughly 69% sensitivity and roughly 76% specificity, a median of about 6.4 months before onset. Most expanded thyroid clonotypes (frequency above 0.001) were also detected in blood, a finding suggesting that blood repertoires may reflect thyroid immune responses. No statistical method was used to set the sample size in advance, and investigators knew the group allocation. A model built on a 13 V-J signature distinguished ophthalmopathy from stable hyperthyroidism, reaching 85% to 90% sensitivity and 81.08% specificity in cross-validation and 80%/75% in testing.

Stable Graves' hyperthyroidism was defined as no progression to ophthalmopathy during 18 months of follow-up. Hyperthyroidism patients were newly diagnosed, had a disease duration of under 2 months, and were aged 18 to 65 years. The study excluded patients with uncontrolled infections, other autoimmune diseases, pregnancy or lactation. Clinical symptoms, serum thyroxine and TRAb, thyroid ultrasound, and orbital computed tomography formed the basis for the diagnoses. PBMCs were separated from roughly 9.3 ml of fresh peripheral blood using Ficoll-Paque density gradient centrifugation. Trizol reagent was used to extract total RNA, and RNA quality was then checked on an Agilent 2100 Bioanalyzer.

Sequenced sample: blood. Rearrangement joined TRBV5-1 to TRBJ2-7; TRBD1 could be the D gene, as 5 bases match. This receptor was identified in a man between 45 and 60 years old with Graves' hyperthyroidism. In nucleotide form, the sequence is TGCGCCAGCAGCTTGGCGGAAGGGGTAGTCTACGAGCAGTACTTC. It encodes CASSLAEGVVYEQYF.